This entry lists 6 T cell receptor beta chains sequenced from one sample in a study of T cell changes during pregnancy in multiple sclerosis. Clones were sequenced by immunoSEQ multiplex PCR, and TCRdb holds only the in-frame ones, with some missing. The sample includes about 56,000 clones, 92% of them seen just once. Source: CD4+ T cells from peripheral blood mononuclear cells, taken in the second trimester of pregnancy. These receptors originate from a female donor with multiple sclerosis, enrolled in a pregnancy study.

This clone was seen a single time. This chain links TRBV5-5 with TRBJ1-2; the match to TRBD1 covers 9 bases. From germline, CDR1 is SGHKS and CDR2 YYEKEE (reference sequence). The CDR3 has 14 amino acids. V lost 4 bases and J lost 4; bases outside the gene matches: 5. The CDR3 protein is CASSGTGPVYGYTF. The CDR3 DNA is TGTGCCAGCAGCGGGACAGGGCCGGTCTATGGCTACACCTTC.

The chain employs TRBV6-1 and TRBJ2-5; 7 nucleotides line up with TRBD1. From germline, CDR1 is MNHNS and CDR2 SASEGT. The CDR3 is made up of 14 amino acids. Trimming took 5 bases from V and 5 from J; bases not matched to a gene: 8. CDR3 protein: CASSSQGRGETQYF. As DNA, the CDR3 is TGTGCCAGCAGTTCACAGGGGAGAGGGGAGACCCAGTACTTC.

The CDR3 DNA follows: TGCAGCGTTGAAAGAAGGGGAAAAGAGACCCAGTACTTC. Translation: CSVERRGKETQYF. This rearrangement joins TRBV29-1 to TRBJ2-5; D perhaps matches TRBD1 (5 bases). CDR3 length equals 13 residues. Germline CDR1 SQVTM, CDR2 ANQGSEA. With 2 bases removed from V and 3 bases from J, the gap between germline ends came to 10 bases.

The V and J genes are TRBV11-2 and TRBJ2-1, with 15 nucleotides matching TRBD2. This CDR3 contains 18 residues. CDR1 and CDR2 (germline): SGHAT, FQNNGV. V lost 6 bases to trimming and J lost 1 base; unmatched junction nucleotides: 7. The CDR3 DNA sequence: TGTGCCAGCAGTTCCGGGACTAGCGGGAGGACTTCCTACAATGAGCAGTTCTTC. Protein product: CASSSGTSGRTSYNEQFF.

The gene calls are TRBV7-8 and TRBJ2-7; D may be TRBD1 (5 bases). CDR1 SGHVS and CDR2 FQNEAQ come from the germline V gene. This CDR3 comprises 13 residues. V lost 1 base and J lost 3, with 7 bases in between. In DNA, the CDR3 is TGTGCCAGCAGCTTAGGTGACAGCTACGAGCAGTACTTC. Amino acids: CASSLGDSYEQYF. Filled out from reference TRBV7-8 and TRBJ2-7, the complete variable domain reads GAGVSQSPRYKVAKRGQDVALRCDPISGHVSLFWYQQALGQGPEFLTYFQNEAQLDKSGLPSDRFFAERPEGSVSTLKIQRTQQEDSAVYLCASSLGDSYEQYFGPGTRLTVT.

The chain employs TRBV10-2 and TRBJ2-3, with D maybe TRBD2 (6 bases). Trimming removed 8 bases from V and 2 bases from J, with 20 bases in between. Per the germline V gene, CDR1 is WSHSY and CDR2 is SAAADI. This CDR3 is built from 16 residues. CDR3 DNA: TGCGCCAGCTCGCGGGATTTACCCAAACACACAGATACGCAGTATTTT. Translated, it gives CASSRDLPKHTDTQYF.